This T cell receptor beta chain comes out of a study of shared clonotypes between healthy human individuals. CDR1 and CDR2 (germline): MGHRA, YSYEKL. Trimming took 0 bases from V and 4 from J, leaving 13 bases between them. The CDR3 contains 16 residues. The data were produced by immunoSEQ multiplex PCR, yet TCRdb's version contains in-frame clones alone and is incomplete. The sample lists 330,000 or so clones, less than 85% occurring once. The sequence derives from a man aged 30 to 39 in good health. Sequenced material: memory CD4+ T cells sorted from blood. Specified subset: CD45RA-negative fraction. This chain links TRBV4-1 with TRBJ2-1; TRBD1 or TRBD2 may be the D gene (6 bases each). Written as DNA, the CDR3 is TGCGCCAGCAGCCAAGAGGAGGGGGGCTTTTACAATGAGCAGTTCTTC. Its translation: CASSQEEGGFYNEQFF.